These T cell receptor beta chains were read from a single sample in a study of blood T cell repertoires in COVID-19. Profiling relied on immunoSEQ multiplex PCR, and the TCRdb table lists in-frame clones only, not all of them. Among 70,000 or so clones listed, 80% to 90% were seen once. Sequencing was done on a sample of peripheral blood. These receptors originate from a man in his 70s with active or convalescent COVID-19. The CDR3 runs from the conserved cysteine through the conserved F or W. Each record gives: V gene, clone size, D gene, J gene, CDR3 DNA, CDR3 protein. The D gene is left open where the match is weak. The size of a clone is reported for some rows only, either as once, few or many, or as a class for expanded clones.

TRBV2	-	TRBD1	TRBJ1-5	TGTGCCAGCAGTTCGGGACAGTATAGCAATCAGCCCCAGCATTTT	CASSSGQYSNQPQHF
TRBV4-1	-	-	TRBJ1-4	TGCGCCAGCAGCCAAGTTCAGTCCAAACTGTTTTTT	CASSQVQSKLFF
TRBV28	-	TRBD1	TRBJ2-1	TGTGCCAGCAGAGATCGGGGACAGGGGGCCTACAATGAGCAGTTCTTC	CASRDRGQGAYNEQFF
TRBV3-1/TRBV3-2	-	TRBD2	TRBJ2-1	TGTGCCAGCAGCCTAATCCTAGCGGGAGGTGGGGAGCAGTTCTTC	CASSLILAGGGEQFF
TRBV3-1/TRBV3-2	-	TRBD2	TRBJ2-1	TGTGCCAGCAGCCAGTCGGCTAGCGGGGGGTACAATGAGCAGTTCTTC	CASSQSASGGYNEQFF
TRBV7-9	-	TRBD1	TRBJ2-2	TGTGCCAGCAGCGACGGACAGGGGATCACCGGGGAGCTGTTTTTT	CASSDGQGITGELFF
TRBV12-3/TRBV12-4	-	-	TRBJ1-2	TGTGCCAGCAGTGAAACACCCAACTATGGCTACACCTTC	CASSETPNYGYTF
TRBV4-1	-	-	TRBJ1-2	TGCGCCAGCAGCCAAGTACAGGGCGAGGGCTACACCTTC	CASSQVQGEGYTF
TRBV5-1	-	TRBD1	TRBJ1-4	TGCGCCAGCAGCGGGACAGCCTATAATGAAAAACTGTTTTTT	CASSGTAYNEKLFF
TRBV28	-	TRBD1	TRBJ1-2	TGTGCCAGCAGTTTACCAGGGGGGCGGAGTGGCTACACCTTC	CASSLPGGRSGYTF
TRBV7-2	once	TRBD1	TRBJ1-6	TGTGCCAGCAGCTTAGTTACAGGGGGAAATTCACCCCTCCACTTT	CASSLVTGGNSPLHF
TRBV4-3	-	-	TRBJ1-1	TGCGCCAGCAGCCAAGCTCAGGGGAACACTGAAGCTTTCTTT	CASSQAQGNTEAFF
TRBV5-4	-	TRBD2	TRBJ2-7	TGTGCCAGCAGCTTGGCTGGTAGCGGGAGTCGGTACGAGCAGTACTTC	CASSLAGSGSRYEQYF
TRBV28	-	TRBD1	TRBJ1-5	TGTGCCAGCAGTTTATCTAACAGGGGAACGGATCAGCCCCAGCATTTT	CASSLSNRGTDQPQHF
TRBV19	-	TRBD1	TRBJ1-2	TGTGCCAGTAGAGTAGGGGGCGGCTACACCTTC	CASRVGGGYTF
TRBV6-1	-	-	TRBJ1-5	TGTGCCAGCAGTGAACAAGACAGTGTGCTCCGTCAGCCCCAGCATTTT	CASSEQDSVLRQPQHF
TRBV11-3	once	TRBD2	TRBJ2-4	TGTGCCAGCAGCGACCAGGGTGCGGGAGGGCCGGAAAACATTCAGTACTTC	CASSDQGAGGPENIQYF
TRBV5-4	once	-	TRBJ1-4	TGTGCCAGCAGCCCTGACCCAGGGACTAATGAAAAACTGTTTTTT	CASSPDPGTNEKLFF
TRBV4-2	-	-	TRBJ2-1	TGTGCCAGCAGCACGCCGGCCGGGAAGCAGTTCTTC	CASSTPAGKQFF
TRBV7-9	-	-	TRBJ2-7	TGTGCCAGCAGCCCCGGCGAGGGGAGGAGCGAGCAGTACTTC	CASSPGEGRSEQYF
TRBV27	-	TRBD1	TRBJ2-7	TGTGCCAGCACCCCTACCCGGGACAGGAGGGCCGAGCAGTACTTC	CASTPTRDRRAEQYF
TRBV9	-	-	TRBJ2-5	TGTGCCAGCAGCGTAGCCGCAGGACTTAAAGAGACCCAGTACTTC	CASSVAAGLKETQYF
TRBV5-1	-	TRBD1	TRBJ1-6	TGCGCCAGCCGACAGGGGACGGGGCCAAATTCACCCCTCCACTTT	CASRQGTGPNSPLHF
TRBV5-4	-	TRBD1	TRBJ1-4	TGTGCCAGCAGCTCGGACAGGGAGTTTGAAAAACTGTTTTTT	CASSSDREFEKLFF
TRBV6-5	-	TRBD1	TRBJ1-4	TGTGCCAGCAGGAGGACAGGGGGAGAAAAACTGTTTTTT	CASRRTGGEKLFF
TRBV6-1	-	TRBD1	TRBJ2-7	TGTGCCAGCAGTGAAGCCGTGGGGGGACAGGGGCTGTACGAGCAGTACTTC	CASSEAVGGQGLYEQYF
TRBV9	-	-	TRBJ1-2	TGTGCCAGCAGCCCCCGGGAGGGAGAGATTGGCTACACCTTC	CASSPREGEIGYTF